These 14 T cell receptor beta chains share one sample of origin, sequenced in a study of cytomegalovirus exposure and HLA in healthy donors. 60 Vbeta and 13 Jbeta primers were used in PCR. Assay: immunoSEQ multiplex PCR; the TCRdb copy retains only in-frame clones and omits some. The table has roughly 190,000 clones, 80% to 85% seen once. The sample comprised PBMCs. The receptors derive from a man between 35 and 55 years old in good health and CMV-seropositive.

The V gene is TRBV27, the J gene TRBJ2-7; 11 positions match TRBD1. J lost 3 bases, V lost 7 bases, and 5 bases had no gene match. Per germline, CDR1 MNHEY and CDR2 SMNVEV (reference sequence). The CDR3 has 14 amino acids. The CDR3 DNA is TGTGCCAGCACTACGGGACAGGGGGTCTACGAGCAGTACTTC. Translated: CASTTGQGVYEQYF.

DNA for the CDR3: TGCGCCAGCAGCCAAGTTGGACAGCCCACCATATATTTT. Its translation: CASSQVGQPTIYF. The chain joins TRBV4-1 to TRBJ1-3, with D perhaps TRBD1 (6 bases). The CDR3 length is 13 residues. The V end lost 1 base, the J end lost 9 bases, and 10 bases lay between the germline ends. In germline, CDR1 is MGHRA, CDR2 YSYEKL.

The chain recombines TRBV6-5 with TRBJ2-7; TRBD2 might be the D (6 bases). CDR1 is MNHEY, CDR2 SVGAGI, per germline. This CDR3 spans 14 amino acids. V lost 6 bases and J lost 7, with 19 bases in between. In DNA, the CDR3 is TGTGCCAGCAGCCCCTTGGGCAAGGGAGGTGAGCAGTACTTC. This codes for CASSPLGKGGEQYF.

DNA for the CDR3: TGTGCCAGCAGCTTAGGGACGGGGGGGCCAAACAATGAGCAGTTCTTC. This translates into CASSLGTGGPNNEQFF. J is TRBJ2-1 and V is TRBV11-1; TRBD2 matches at 8 bases. Germline assignment: CDR1 SGHAT and CDR2 FQDESV (reference sequence). The CDR3 is made up of 16 amino acids. Trimming took 1 base from V and 5 from J; bases not matched to a gene: 7.

V gene TRBV6-4 combines with J gene TRBJ2-7, with 11 nucleotides matching TRBD2. The ends lost 0 bases at V and 2 bases at J; junction bases unmatched: 3. CDR1 MRHNA and CDR2 SNTAGT come from the germline V gene. This CDR3 is built from 16 residues. In DNA, the CDR3 is TGTGCCAGCAGTGACTCGGTAGCGGGGGGGACCTACGAGCAGTACTTC. Protein product: CASSDSVAGGTYEQYF.

The J gene is TRBJ2-7, the V gene TRBV28; D is possibly TRBD2 (5 bases). The CDR3 covers 13 residues. Germline-derived CDR1 and CDR2 are MDHEN and SYDVKM. The V end was cut by 2 bases, the J end by 12 bases, with 17 bases between. Here the CDR3 DNA reads TGTGCCAGCAGTTTAGGACGGCTACCCGAGGGGTACTTC. Amino acid sequence: CASSLGRLPEGYF.

A word on this clone: At one end, the junction sequence differs from germline, possibly due to a read error. The chain couples TRBV7-7 to TRBJ2-1, with TRBD2 matching 9 bases. In germline, CDR1 is SSHAT, CDR2 FNYEAQ (reference sequence). The CDR3 sequence is 14 residues long. CDR3 residues: CASSLAGAVNEQFF. CDR3 DNA sequence: TGTGCTAGCAGCTTAGCGGGGGCCGTGAATGAGCAGTTCTTC.

The chain carries TRBV30 and TRBJ1-2; D is uncertain. V lost 3 bases, J lost 3 bases, and 20 bases lay in between. CDR3 length equals 16 residues. CDR1 GTSNPN and CDR2 SVGIG come from the germline V gene (reference sequence). The CDR3 DNA follows: TGTGCCTGGAGCGTATACCCCCTTTTGGCCCACTATGGCTACACCTTC. As protein: CAWSVYPLLAHYGYTF.

V is TRBV4-2 and J is TRBJ2-5, with D possibly TRBD2 on 6 matching bases. CDR1 LGHNA and CDR2 YNFKEQ come from the germline V gene. The CDR3 loop spans 13 amino acids. Trimming pared 4 bases from V and 4 bases from J, leaving 10 bases between. CDR3 in amino acids: CASSRRGGETQYF. CDR3 DNA: TGTGCCAGCAGCCGGAGGGGCGGAGAGACCCAGTACTTC.

This rearrangement joins TRBV4-2 to TRBJ2-5; unclear D gene. Germline CDR1 LGHNA, CDR2 YNFKEQ. V gave up 0 bases and J gave up 0 bases, with 8 bases separating them. This CDR3 contains 15 residues. In DNA, the CDR3 is TGTGCCAGCAGCCAAGATTTCACTAACCAAGAGACCCAGTACTTC. It encodes CASSQDFTNQETQYF.

The chain links TRBV10-3 to TRBJ2-1; 9 nucleotides agree with TRBD2. J was trimmed by 5 bases and V by 10 bases; bases with no gene match: 12. Germline CDR1 ENHRY, CDR2 SYGVKD. The CDR3 runs to 15 residues. The chain's CDR3 is CATAPSGEIHNEQFF. The CDR3 bases are TGTGCCACCGCCCCTAGCGGGGAAATCCACAATGAGCAGTTCTTC.

The rearrangement links TRBV4-2 to TRBJ1-5; D uncertain. CDR3 length equals 15 residues. Deletions cut 8 bases from V and 3 bases from J, with 17 bases between. From germline, CDR1 is LGHNA and CDR2 YNFKEQ. CDR3 sequence: CASRESPLSNQPQHF. CDR3 bases: TGTGCCAGCCGAGAATCACCCCTGTCCAATCAGCCCCAGCATTTT.

The V and J genes are TRBV5-1 and TRBJ2-5; D not certain. The CDR3 has 14 residues. Germline lookup yields CDR1 SGHRS and CDR2 YFSETQ. Deletions cut 0 bases from V and 0 bases from J, with 6 bases between. This chain's CDR3 is CASSLAGYQETQYF. The CDR3 DNA reads as TGCGCCAGCAGCTTGGCAGGCTACCAAGAGACCCAGTACTTC.

This rearrangement joins TRBV29-1 to TRBJ1-2, with D possibly being TRBD1 (6 bases). Between the trimmed V and J ends, which lost 3 bases and 5 bases, there was a span of 10 bases. CDR3 length: 12 amino acids. Germline values: CDR1 SQVTM, CDR2 ANQGSEA. CDR3 protein: CSVDTGIYGYTF. The CDR3 DNA sequence: TGCAGCGTTGACACAGGGATTTATGGCTACACCTTC.